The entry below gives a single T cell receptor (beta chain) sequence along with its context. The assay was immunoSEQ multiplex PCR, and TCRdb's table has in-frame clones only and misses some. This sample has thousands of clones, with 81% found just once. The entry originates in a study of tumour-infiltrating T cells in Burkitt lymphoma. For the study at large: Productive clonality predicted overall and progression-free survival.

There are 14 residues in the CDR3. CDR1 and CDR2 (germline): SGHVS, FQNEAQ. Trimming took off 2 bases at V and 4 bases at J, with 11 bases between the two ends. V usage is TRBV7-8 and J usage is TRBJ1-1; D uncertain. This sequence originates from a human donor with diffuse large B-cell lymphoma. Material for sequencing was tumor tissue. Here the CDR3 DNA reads TGTGCCAGCAGCTTAACGTTATGGAGCACTGAAGCTTTCTTT. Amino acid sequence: CASSLTLWSTEAFF.